This T cell receptor (beta chain) was recorded in a study of regulatory T cells in long-lasting Graves disease. Time point here: persistent/refractory GD, antithyroid drugs over 5 years with positive TRAb. PBMC RNA was the source of the TCR library. This CDR3 comprises 15 residues. The V segment lost 2 bases and the J segment 6 bases; nucleotides outside the gene matches: 4. Germline loops: CDR1 MNHEY, CDR2 SVGAGI. Both iRepertoire HTBI primers and Arm-PCR of CDR3 regions were used to build the TCR beta libraries. As handled by the study authors: Across the samples, identification revealed approximately 66 TRBV and 12 to 15 TRBJ segments. TCRdb re-called the multiplex PCR reads through MiXCR, storing one row per CDR3 protein. TCRdb, not the original authors, processed these V and J calls. The sample holds hundreds of thousands of distinct CDR3 sequences; around 19% are singletons and the top ten take roughly 27%.

The rearrangement joins TRBV6-5 to TRBJ2-2, with 9 bases identical to TRBD1. The sample consisted of peripheral blood mononuclear cells (PBMCs), taken when the disease was refractory, from a patient treated with antithyroid drugs. The clonotype originates from a female donor with Graves disease. The CDR3 region has the DNA TGTGCCAGCAGTTACCGACAGGGGGTCCCCGGGGAGCTGTTTTTT. Amino acids: CASSYRQGVPGELFF.